This T cell receptor (beta chain) originates from a study of shared clonotypes between healthy human individuals. Notes on the study in general: Depth of sequencing was expected to influence donor clonotype sharing.

Regarding this clone: Its antigen is currently unknown.

Healthy HIV-negative adults with no recent acute infections or vaccinations were recruited as donors. Germline assignment: CDR1 MNHEY and CDR2 SVGAGI. CDR3 size: 13 residues. V gave up 8 bases and J gave up 5 bases, with 16 bases separating them. The protocol was immunoSEQ multiplex PCR, while the TCRdb copy is restricted to in-frame clones and leaves out a portion. The sample has approximately 640,000 clones, roughly 87% seen once. The sequence came from a man aged 18 to 35 in good health. Some clones in this sample may be carry-over from other donors' samples. The sample taken for sequencing was memory CD8+ T cells from PBMCs. Subset noted: CD45RO+ cells pooled with CCR7-negative TemRA cells. The rearrangement joins TRBV6-5 to TRBJ2-7; either TRBD1 or TRBD2 may fit D (5 bases each). This CDR3 is CASGPGTRDEQYF. In nucleotides, the CDR3 is TGTGCCAGCGGCCCCGGGACCAGGGACGAGCAGTACTTC.